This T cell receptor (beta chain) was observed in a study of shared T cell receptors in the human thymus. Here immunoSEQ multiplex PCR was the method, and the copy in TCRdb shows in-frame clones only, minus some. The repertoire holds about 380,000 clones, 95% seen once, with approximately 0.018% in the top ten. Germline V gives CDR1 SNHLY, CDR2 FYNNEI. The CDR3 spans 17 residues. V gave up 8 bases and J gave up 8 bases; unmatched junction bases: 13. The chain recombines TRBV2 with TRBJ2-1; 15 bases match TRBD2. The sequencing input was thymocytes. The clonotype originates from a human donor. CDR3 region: CASPPGLAGGPVDEQFF. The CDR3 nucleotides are TGTGCCAGCCCTCCAGGACTAGCGGGAGGGCCGGTAGATGAGCAGTTCTTC.